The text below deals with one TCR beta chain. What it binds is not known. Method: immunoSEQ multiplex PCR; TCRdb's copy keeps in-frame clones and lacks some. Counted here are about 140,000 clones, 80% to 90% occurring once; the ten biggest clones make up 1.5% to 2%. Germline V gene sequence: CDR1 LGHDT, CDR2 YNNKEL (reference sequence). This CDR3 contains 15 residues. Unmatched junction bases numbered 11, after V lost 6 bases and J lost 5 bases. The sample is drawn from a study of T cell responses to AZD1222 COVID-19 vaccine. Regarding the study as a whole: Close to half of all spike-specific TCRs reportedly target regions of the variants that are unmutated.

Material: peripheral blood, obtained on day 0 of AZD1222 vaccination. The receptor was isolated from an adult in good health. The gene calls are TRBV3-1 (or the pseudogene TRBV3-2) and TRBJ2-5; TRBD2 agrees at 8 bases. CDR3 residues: CASSIRGGGQETQYF. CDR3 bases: TGTGCCAGCAGTATCCGTGGCGGGGGGCAGGAGACCCAGTACTTC.